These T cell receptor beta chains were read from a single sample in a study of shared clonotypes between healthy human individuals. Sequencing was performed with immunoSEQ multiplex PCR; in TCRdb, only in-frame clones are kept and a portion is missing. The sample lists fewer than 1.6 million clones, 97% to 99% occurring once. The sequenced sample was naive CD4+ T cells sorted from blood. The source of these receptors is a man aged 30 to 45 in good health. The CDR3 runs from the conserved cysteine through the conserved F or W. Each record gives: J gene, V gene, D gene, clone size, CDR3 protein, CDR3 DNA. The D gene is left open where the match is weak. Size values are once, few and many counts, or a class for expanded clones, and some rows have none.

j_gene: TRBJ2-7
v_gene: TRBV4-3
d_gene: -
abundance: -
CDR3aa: CASSQGHEQYF
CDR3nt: TGCGCCAGCAGCCAAGGCCACGAGCAGTACTTC

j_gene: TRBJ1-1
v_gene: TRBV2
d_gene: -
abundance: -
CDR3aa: CASSETSGQITEAFF
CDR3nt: TGTGCCAGCAGTGAAACGAGTGGGCAGATCACTGAAGCTTTCTTT

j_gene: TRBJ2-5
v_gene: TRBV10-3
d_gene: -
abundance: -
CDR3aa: CAISGAQETQYF
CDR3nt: TGTGCCATCAGTGGGGCCCAAGAGACCCAGTACTTC

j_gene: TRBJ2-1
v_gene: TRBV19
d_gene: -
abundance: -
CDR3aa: CASSIPALGEQFF
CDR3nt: TGTGCCAGTAGTATCCCCGCCCTGGGTGAGCAGTTCTTC

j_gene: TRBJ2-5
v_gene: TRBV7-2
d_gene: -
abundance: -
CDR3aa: CASSIQETQYF
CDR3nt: TGTGCCAGCAGCATTCAAGAGACCCAGTACTTC

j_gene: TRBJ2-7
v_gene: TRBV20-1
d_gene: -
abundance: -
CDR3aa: CSGVGTYEQYF
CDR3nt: TGCAGTGGGGTCGGAACCTACGAGCAGTACTTC

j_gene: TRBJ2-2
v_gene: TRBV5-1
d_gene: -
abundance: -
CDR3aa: CASSKPWGRENTGELFF
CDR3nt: TGCGCCAGCAGCAAGCCTTGGGGGCGGGAGAACACCGGGGAGCTGTTTTTT

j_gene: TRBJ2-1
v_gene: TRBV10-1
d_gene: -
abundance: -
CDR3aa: CASSESLADNEQFF
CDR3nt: TGCGCCAGCAGTGAGTCGTTAGCGGACAATGAGCAGTTCTTC

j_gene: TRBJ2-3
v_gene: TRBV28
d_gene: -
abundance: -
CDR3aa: CASSQTTDTQYF
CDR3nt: TGTGCCAGCAGTCAGACCACAGATACGCAGTATTTT

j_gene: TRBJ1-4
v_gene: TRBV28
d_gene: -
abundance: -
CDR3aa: CASSLSIGDYEKLFF
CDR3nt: TGTGCCAGCAGTTTGTCTATTGGGGACTATGAAAAACTGTTTTTT

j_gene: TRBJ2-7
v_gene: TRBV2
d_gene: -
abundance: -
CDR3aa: CASRGVGGGGEQYF
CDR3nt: TGTGCCAGCAGAGGAGTTGGGGGGGGCGGCGAGCAGTACTTC

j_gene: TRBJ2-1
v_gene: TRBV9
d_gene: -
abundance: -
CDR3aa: CASSVTSLGDEQFF
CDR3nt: TGTGCCAGCAGCGTAACCTCCTTGGGAGATGAGCAGTTCTTC

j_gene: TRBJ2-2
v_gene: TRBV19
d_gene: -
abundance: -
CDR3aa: CASSIKGAAHTGELFF
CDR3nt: TGTGCCAGTAGTATAAAAGGGGCAGCGCACACCGGGGAGCTGTTTTTT

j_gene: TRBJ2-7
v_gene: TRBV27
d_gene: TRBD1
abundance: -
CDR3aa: CASSFADRGSYEQYF
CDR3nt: TGTGCCAGCAGTTTTGCGGACAGGGGTTCCTACGAGCAGTACTTC

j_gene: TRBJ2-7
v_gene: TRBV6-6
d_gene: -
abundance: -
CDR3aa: CASSRTTTSYEQYF
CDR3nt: TGTGCCAGCAGTCGGACTACCACCTCCTACGAGCAGTACTTC

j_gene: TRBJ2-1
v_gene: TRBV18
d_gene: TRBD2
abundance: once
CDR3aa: CASSPLTIAGGATSYNEQFF
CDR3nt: TGTGCCAGCTCACCACTCACGATAGCGGGAGGGGCTACCTCCTACAATGAGCAGTTCTTC

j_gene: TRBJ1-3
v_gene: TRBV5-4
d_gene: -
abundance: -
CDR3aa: CASSLDHFGHTIYF
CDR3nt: TGTGCCAGCAGCTTGGACCACTTTGGCCACACCATATATTTT

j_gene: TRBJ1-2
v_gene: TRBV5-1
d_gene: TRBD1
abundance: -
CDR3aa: CASREGQPGIGYTF
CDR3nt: TGCGCCAGCAGGGAGGGACAGCCCGGGATTGGCTACACCTTC

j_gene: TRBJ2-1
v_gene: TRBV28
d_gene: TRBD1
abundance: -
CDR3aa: CASSPGQGAPNEQFF
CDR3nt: TGTGCCAGCAGCCCTGGACAGGGGGCGCCGAATGAGCAGTTCTTC

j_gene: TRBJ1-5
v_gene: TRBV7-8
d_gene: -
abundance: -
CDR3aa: CASSSYGGTSNQPQHF
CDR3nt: TGTGCCAGCAGCTCGTACGGGGGGACAAGCAATCAGCCCCAGCATTTT

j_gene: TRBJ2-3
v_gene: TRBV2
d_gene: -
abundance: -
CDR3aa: CASSSLTLGTDTQYF
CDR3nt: TGTGCCAGCAGTTCCCTGACCCTCGGCACAGATACGCAGTATTTT

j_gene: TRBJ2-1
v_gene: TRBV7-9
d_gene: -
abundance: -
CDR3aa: CASSLSLVWYNEQFF
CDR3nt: TGTGCCAGCAGCTTATCTCTCGTTTGGTACAATGAGCAGTTCTTC

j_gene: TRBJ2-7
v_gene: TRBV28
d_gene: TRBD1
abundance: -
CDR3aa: CASSPPGTGAYEQYF
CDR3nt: TGTGCCAGCAGTCCACCCGGGACAGGCGCCTACGAGCAGTACTTC

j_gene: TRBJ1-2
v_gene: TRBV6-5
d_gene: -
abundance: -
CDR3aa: CASSYAGSGYTF
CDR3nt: TGTGCCAGCAGTTACGCGGGGAGCGGCTACACCTTC